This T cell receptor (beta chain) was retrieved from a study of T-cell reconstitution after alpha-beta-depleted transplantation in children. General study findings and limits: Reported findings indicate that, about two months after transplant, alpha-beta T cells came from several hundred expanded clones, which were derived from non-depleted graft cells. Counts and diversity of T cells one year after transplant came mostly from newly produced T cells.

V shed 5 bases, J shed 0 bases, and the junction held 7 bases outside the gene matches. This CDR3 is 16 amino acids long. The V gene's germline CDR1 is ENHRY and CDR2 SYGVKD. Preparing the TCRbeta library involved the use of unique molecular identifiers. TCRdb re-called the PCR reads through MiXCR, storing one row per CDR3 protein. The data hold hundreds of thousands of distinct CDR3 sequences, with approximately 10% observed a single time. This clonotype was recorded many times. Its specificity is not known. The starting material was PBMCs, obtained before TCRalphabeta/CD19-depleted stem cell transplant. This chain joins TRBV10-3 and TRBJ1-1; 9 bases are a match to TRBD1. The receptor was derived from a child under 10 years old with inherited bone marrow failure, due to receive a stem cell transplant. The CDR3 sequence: CAISPPGTGLNTEAFF. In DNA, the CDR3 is TGTGCCATCAGTCCTCCCGGGACAGGGTTGAACACTGAAGCTTTCTTT.